The next 6 T cell receptor beta chains were all read from a single sample in a study of OX40 agonist ivuxolimab in advanced cancers. Profiling relied on immunoSEQ multiplex PCR, and the TCRdb table lists in-frame clones only, not all of them. The sample lists under 95,000 clones; around 88% were seen once. This material consisted of CD4+ or CD8+ T cells sorted from blood, taken in a trial of the OX40 agonist ivuxolimab. Source of these receptors: an adult with an advanced solid tumor such as melanoma, head and neck, liver or kidney cancer.

V and J are TRBV5-1 and TRBJ2-2, with D maybe TRBD1 (5 bases). The germline V and J ends were trimmed by 4 bases and 5 bases, with 12 bases remaining between them. Germline loops: CDR1 SGHRS, CDR2 YFSETQ. The CDR3 covers 14 residues. The CDR3 DNA sequence: TGCGCCAGCAGCGGGGCAGGTCGGACCGGGGAGCTGTTTTTT. It is translated as CASSGAGRTGELFF.

This chain uses TRBV14 with TRBJ1-1; 10 nucleotides line up with TRBD1. Germline trimming cut 4 bases from V and 3 bases from J; bases unmatched to any gene: 5. The germline gives CDR1 SGHDN, CDR2 FVKESK. The CDR3 sequence is 15 residues long. CDR3 amino acids: CASSPRTGGDTEAFF. The CDR3 DNA reads TGTGCCAGCAGCCCCCGGACAGGGGGTGACACTGAAGCTTTCTTT. Combining the CDR3 with reference TRBV14 and TRBJ1-1 gives the whole variable domain EAGVTQFPSHSVIEKGQTVTLRCDPISGHDNLYWYRRVMGKEIKFLLHFVKESKQDESGMPNNRFLAERTGGTYSTLKVQPAELEDSGVYFCASSPRTGGDTEAFFGQGTRLTVV.

CDR3 sequence: CASFLGLVNSPLHF. DNA for the CDR3: TGTGCCAGCTTTCTTGGACTCGTCAATTCACCCCTCCACTTT. V and J are TRBV5-5 and TRBJ1-6; unclear D gene. Germline CDR1 is SGHKS and CDR2 is YYEKEE (reference sequence). The CDR3 is 14 residues long. Trimming removed 7 bases at V and 7 bases at J, with 15 bases between.

This clone was observed a single time. CDR3 coding DNA: TGTGCCAGCACCGAAGGAGGGAGCAGGGGTGAAGCTTTCTTT. Translated, it gives CASTEGGSRGEAFF. The rearrangement joins TRBV25-1 to TRBJ1-1, with D perhaps TRBD1 (6 bases). Per the germline V gene, CDR1 is MGHDK and CDR2 is SYGVNS. Deletions cut 7 bases from V and 7 bases from J, with 19 bases between. CDR3 length equals 14 residues.

This chain joins TRBV10-2 and TRBJ1-2; TRBD1 agrees at 9 bases. Germline CDR1 is WSHSY and CDR2 is SAAADI. Trimming cost V 3 bases and J 8 bases; bases outside gene matches: 4. The CDR3 contains 13 residues. DNA for the CDR3: TGCGCCAGCAGTGACCCGGGACAGGGCGGCTACACCTTC. Its translation is CASSDPGQGGYTF.

The rearrangement links TRBV10-2 to TRBJ1-3, with D maybe TRBD1 (5 bases). V lost 4 bases, J lost 0 bases, and 13 bases lay in between. This CDR3 contains 16 residues. Germline V gene data show CDR1 as WSHSY and CDR2 as SAAADI. CDR3 region: CASSVGSGGSGNTIYF. In DNA, the CDR3 is TGCGCCAGCAGTGTGGGGTCGGGGGGCTCTGGAAACACCATATATTTT.